The T cell receptor beta chain described here comes from a study of CD8+ T cells in alopecia areata. The treatment: oral pan-JAK inhibitor, 5-10 mg twice daily. cDNA prepared by RNA extraction and subsequent reverse transcription served as the template for sequencing. Profiled with immunoSEQ multiplex PCR; TCRdb holds only in-frame clones, not every one. The table shows roughly 110,000 clones, with under 60% occurring only once. This clone was recorded a few times. The V end was cut by 1 base, the J end by 5 bases, with 12 bases between. There are 15 residues in the CDR3. CDR1 is LGHNA, CDR2 YSLEER, per germline.

The chain recombines TRBV4-3 with TRBJ1-5; D remains ambiguous. This TCR came from a human donor with alopecia areata. The input for sequencing was CD8+ T cells sorted from blood, taken at week 24, from a patient treated with tofacitinib. The CDR3: CASSQVVREDQPQHF. CDR3 DNA: TGCGCCAGCAGCCAAGTGGTGAGGGAGGATCAGCCCCAGCATTTT.